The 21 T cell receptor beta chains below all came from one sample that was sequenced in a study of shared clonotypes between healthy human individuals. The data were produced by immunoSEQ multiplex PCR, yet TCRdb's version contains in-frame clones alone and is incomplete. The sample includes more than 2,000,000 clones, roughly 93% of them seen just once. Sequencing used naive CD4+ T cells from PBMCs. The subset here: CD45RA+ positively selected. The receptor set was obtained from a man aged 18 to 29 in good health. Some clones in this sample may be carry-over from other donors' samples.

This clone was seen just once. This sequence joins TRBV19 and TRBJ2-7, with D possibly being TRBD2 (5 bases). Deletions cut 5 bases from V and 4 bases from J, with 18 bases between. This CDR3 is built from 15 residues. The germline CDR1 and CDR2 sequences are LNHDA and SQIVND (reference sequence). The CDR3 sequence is CASSALLGVVYEQYF. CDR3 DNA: TGTGCCAGTAGTGCCCTACTAGGAGTGGTGTACGAGCAGTACTTC.

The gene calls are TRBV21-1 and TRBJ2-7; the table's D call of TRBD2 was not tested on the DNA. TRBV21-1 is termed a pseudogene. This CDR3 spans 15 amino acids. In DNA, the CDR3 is TGTGCCAGCGTGACTAGCGGGAGTAGGACTGGCGAGCAGTACTTC. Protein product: CASVTSGSRTGEQYF.

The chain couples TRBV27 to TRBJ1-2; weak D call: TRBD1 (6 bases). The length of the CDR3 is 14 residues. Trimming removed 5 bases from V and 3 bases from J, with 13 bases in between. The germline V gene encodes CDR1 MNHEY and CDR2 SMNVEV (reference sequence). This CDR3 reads CASSPPGGHYGYTF. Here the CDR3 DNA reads TGTGCCAGCAGTCCCCCGGGGGGCCACTATGGCTACACCTTC.

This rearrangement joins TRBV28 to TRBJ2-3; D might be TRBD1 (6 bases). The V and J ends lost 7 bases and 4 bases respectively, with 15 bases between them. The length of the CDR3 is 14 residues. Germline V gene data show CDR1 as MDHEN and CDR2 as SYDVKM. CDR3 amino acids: CASIGTSYPDTQYF. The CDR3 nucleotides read TGTGCCAGCATCGGGACATCCTACCCAGATACGCAGTATTTT.

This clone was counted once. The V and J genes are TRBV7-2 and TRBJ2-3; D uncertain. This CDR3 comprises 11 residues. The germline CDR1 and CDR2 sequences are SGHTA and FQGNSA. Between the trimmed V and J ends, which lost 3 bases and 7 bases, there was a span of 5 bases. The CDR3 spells CASSFLNTQYF. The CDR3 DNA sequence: TGTGCCAGCAGCTTTTTAAATACGCAGTATTTT.

CDR3 region: CASSPGGIGQTQETQYF. The CDR3 DNA reads TGTGCCAGCAGCCCCGGTGGGATAGGGCAGACCCAAGAGACCCAGTACTTC. The chain is built from TRBV11-3 and TRBJ2-5; D is unresolved. V was clipped by 5 bases and J by 1 base, with 20 bases between them. CDR3 length: 17 amino acids. CDR1 and CDR2 (germline): SGHNT, YENEEA.

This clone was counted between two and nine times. CDR3 in amino acids: CASSELQSGGNQPQHF. CDR3 DNA sequence: TGTGCCAGCAGTGAATTACAGTCAGGCGGCAATCAGCCCCAGCATTTT. The chain carries TRBV2 and TRBJ1-5; D remains ambiguous. Trimming left V 2 bases short and J 2 bases short, with 13 bases between. Germline lookup yields CDR1 SNHLY and CDR2 FYNNEI. The CDR3 spans 16 residues.

CDR3 sequence reads: CASSRGQGGYEQYF. In DNA form, the CDR3 reads TGTGCCAGCAGCCGGGGACAGGGTGGGTACGAGCAGTACTTC. The genes are TRBV25-1 and TRBJ2-7; 9 bases agree with TRBD1. The CDR3 is 14 amino acids. Germline CDR1 is MGHDK and CDR2 is SYGVNS. J gave up 4 bases and V 6 bases, and 7 bases lay outside the gene matches.

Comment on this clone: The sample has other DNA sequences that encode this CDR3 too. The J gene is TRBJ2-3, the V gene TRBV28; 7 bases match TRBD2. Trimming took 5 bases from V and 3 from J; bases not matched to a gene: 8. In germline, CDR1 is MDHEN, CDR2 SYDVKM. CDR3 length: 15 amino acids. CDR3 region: CASSLGGSGTDTQYF. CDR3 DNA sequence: TGTGCCAGCAGTCTGGGCGGGAGCGGAACAGATACGCAGTATTTT.

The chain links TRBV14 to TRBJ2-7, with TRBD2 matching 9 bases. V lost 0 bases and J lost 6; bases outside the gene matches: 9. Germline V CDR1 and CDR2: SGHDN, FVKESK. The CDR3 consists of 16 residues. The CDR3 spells CASSQEYGSGGIEQYF. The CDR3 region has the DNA TGTGCCAGCAGCCAAGAATACGGGAGCGGGGGGATCGAGCAGTACTTC.

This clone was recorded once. The CDR3, as DNA: TGTGCCAGCAGTCCGCCCCCGGGACAACTAAACTCCGGAAACACCATATATTTT. Translated, it gives CASSPPPGQLNSGNTIYF. The V and J genes are TRBV28 and TRBJ1-3; D is perhaps TRBD1 (6 bases). This CDR3 is built from 18 residues. From germline, CDR1 is MDHEN and CDR2 SYDVKM. V was shortened by 5 bases and J by 4 bases, with 24 bases between the two germline ends.

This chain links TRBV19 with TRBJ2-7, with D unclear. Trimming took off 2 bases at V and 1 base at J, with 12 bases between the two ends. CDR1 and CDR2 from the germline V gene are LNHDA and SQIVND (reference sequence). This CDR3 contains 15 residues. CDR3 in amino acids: CASSISGGQSYEQYF. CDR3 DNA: TGTGCCAGTAGTATATCAGGCGGCCAGTCCTACGAGCAGTACTTC. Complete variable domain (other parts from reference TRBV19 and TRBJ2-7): DGGITQSPKYLFRKEGQNVTLSCEQNLNHDAMYWYRQDPGQGLRLIYYSQIVNDFQKGDIAEGYSVSREKKESFPLTVTSAQKNPTAFYLCASSISGGQSYEQYFGPGTRLTVT.

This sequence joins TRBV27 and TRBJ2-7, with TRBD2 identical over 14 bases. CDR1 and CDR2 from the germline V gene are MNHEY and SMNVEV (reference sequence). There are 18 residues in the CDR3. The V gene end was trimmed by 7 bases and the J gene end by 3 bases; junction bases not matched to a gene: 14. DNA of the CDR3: TGTGCCAGCAACTCAAAGGGGGGACTAGCGGGAGATTACTACGAGCAGTACTTC. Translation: CASNSKGGLAGDYYEQYF.

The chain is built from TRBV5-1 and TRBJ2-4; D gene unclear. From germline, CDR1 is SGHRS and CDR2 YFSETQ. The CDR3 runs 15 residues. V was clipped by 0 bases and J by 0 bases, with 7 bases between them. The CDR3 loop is CASSLVPVAKNIQYF. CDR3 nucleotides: TGCGCCAGCAGCTTGGTTCCGGTAGCCAAAAACATTCAGTACTTC.

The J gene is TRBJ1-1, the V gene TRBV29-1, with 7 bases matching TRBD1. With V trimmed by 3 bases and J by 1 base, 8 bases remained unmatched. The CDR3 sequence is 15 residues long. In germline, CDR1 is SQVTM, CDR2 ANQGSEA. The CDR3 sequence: CSVEDTGVPNTEAFF. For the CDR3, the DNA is TGCAGCGTTGAGGACACAGGGGTCCCGAACACTGAAGCTTTCTTT.

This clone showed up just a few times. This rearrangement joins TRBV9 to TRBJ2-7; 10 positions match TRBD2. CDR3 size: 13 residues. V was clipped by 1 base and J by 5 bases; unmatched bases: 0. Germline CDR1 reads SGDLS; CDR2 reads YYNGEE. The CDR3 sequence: CASSVTSGNEQYF. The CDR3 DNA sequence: TGTGCCAGCAGCGTAACTAGCGGGAACGAGCAGTACTTC.

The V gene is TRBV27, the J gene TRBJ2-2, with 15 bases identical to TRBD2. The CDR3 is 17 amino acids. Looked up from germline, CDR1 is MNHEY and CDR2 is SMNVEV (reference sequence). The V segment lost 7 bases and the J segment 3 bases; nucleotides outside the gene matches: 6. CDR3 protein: CASTRTSGRAYTGELFF. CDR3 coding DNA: TGTGCCAGCACTCGGACTAGCGGGAGGGCATACACCGGGGAGCTGTTTTTT.

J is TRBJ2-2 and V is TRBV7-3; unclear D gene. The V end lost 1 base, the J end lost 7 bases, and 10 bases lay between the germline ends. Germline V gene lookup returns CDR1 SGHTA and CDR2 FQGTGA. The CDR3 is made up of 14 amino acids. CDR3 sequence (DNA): TGTGCCAGCAGCTTAAATATTGCCGGCGGGGAGCTGTTTTTT. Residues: CASSLNIAGGELFF.

CDR3 protein: CATSRKGLAPNEQFF. The DNA of the CDR3 is TGTGCCACCAGCAGGAAAGGACTAGCGCCAAATGAGCAGTTCTTC. This chain joins TRBV15 and TRBJ2-1, with 9 bases that match TRBD2. Germline CDR1 reads LNHNV; CDR2 reads YYDKDF (reference sequence). V shed 3 bases, J shed 7 bases, and the junction held 7 bases outside the gene matches. This CDR3 spans 15 amino acids.

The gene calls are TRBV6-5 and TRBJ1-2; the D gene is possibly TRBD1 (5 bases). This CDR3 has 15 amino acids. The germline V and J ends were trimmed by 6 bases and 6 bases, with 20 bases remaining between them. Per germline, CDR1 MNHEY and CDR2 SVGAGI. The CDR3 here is CASSPLFQGSDGYTF. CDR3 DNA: TGTGCCAGCAGCCCCCTTTTTCAGGGTTCGGATGGCTACACCTTC.

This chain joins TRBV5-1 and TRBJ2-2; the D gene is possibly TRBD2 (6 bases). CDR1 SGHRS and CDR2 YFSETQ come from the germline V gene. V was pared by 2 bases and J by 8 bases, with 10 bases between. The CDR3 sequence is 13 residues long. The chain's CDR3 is CASSFGDLGELFF. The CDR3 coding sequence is TGCGCCAGCAGCTTTGGGGACTTGGGGGAGCTGTTTTTT.